This T cell receptor (beta chain) comes out of a study of T cell responses to AZD1222 COVID-19 vaccine. Study-wide findings and caveats: Clonal diversity may have been underestimated in mostly white British donors. There were repertoire samples only from the period after the peak T cell response.

V lost 6 bases and J 0 bases, leaving 15 bases between the germline ends. Germline loops: CDR1 MNHNY, CDR2 SVGAGI (reference sequence). CDR3 length equals 15 residues. This clone came up a few times. Its antigen is unknown. Data came from immunoSEQ multiplex PCR; TCRdb stores just in-frame clones and leaves some out. The sample records around 150,000 clones, 80% to 95% being singletons. The clonotype comes from an adult who received the AZD1222 COVID-19 vaccine. The chain recombines TRBV6-6 with TRBJ2-7, with D maybe TRBD1 (6 bases). The specimen comprised peripheral blood, sampled 28 days after the second AZD1222 dose. CDR3 sequence (DNA): TGTGCCAGCAGGAAAGAAACAGGGCCCTCCTACGAGCAGTACTTC. This codes for CASRKETGPSYEQYF.